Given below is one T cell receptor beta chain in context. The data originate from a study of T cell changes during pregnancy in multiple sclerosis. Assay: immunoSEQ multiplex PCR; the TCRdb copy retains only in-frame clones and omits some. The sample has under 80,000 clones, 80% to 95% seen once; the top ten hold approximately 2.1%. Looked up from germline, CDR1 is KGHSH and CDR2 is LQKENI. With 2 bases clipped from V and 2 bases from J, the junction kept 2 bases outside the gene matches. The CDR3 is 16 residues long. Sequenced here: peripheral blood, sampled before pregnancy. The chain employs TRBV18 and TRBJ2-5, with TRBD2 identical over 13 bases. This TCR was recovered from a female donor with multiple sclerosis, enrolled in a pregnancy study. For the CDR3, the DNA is TGTGCCAGCTCACCAATGGGACTAGCGGGGCAAGAGACCCAGTACTTC. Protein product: CASSPMGLAGQETQYF. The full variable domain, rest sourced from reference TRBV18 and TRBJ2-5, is NAGVMQNPRHLVRRRGQEARLRCSPMKGHSHVYWYRQLPEEGLKFMVYLQKENIIDESGMPKERFSAEFPKEGPSILRIQQVVRGDSAAYFCASSPMGLAGQETQYFGPGTRLLVL.